This T cell receptor (beta chain) was retrieved from a study of T-cell memory formation after mild COVID-19. Across the whole study: In these data, TCR clusters were largely donor specific. Study-level results: CD4+ contracting clones lay mainly in CM and EM, CD8+ ones in EMRA. Day 15 to 85 contracting clones showed balanced CD4/CD8; later expanders leaned CD4+.

Sample barcodes and UMIs were carried by the TCR alpha and TCR beta cDNA libraries that 5'RACE generated with constant-segment primers. TCRdb ran MiXCR on the 5' RACE reads and lists one entry per CDR3 protein. The table lists 180,000 or so distinct CDR3 sequences, approximately 10% of them singletons. About this clonotype itself: Its matching antigen is unknown. The junction differs from germline at one of its ends, possibly a read error.

The CDR3 runs 13 residues. CDR1 and CDR2 (germline): MGHDK, SYGVNS. The clonotype was recovered from a man aged 18 to 29 who had mild COVID-19 (a few samples of this study predate the infection). Cell type and time point are not known. The chain is built from TRBV25-1 and TRBJ1-1; TRBD1 matches 10 bases. Sequencing was carried out using PBMCs or a T cell subset sorted from them (not recorded which). CDR3 loop: CASSGQGATEAYF. The CDR3 DNA sequence: TGTGCCAGCAGTGGACAGGGGGCTACTGAAGCTTACTTT. The entire variable domain, with the rest obtained from reference TRBV25-1 and TRBJ1-1, is as follows: EADIYQTPRYLVIGTGKKITLECSQTMGHDKMYWYQQDPGMELHLIHYSYGVNSTEKGDLSSESTVSRIRTEHFPLTLESARPSHTSQYLCASSGQGATEAYFGQGTRLTVV.